The present TCR beta chain was sequenced within a study of blood T cell repertoires in COVID-19. Germline lookup yields CDR1 SGHDT and CDR2 YYEEEE. Trimming stripped 2 bases from V and 4 bases from J, with 13 bases between. CDR3 size: 14 residues. Sequenced by immunoSEQ multiplex PCR; TCRdb stores in-frame clones only, minus some. This table holds roughly 250,000 clones, roughly 82% found once. The TCR sequence derives from a woman aged 65 to 85 with acute or convalescent COVID-19. Sequenced sample: peripheral blood. V is TRBV5-6 and J is TRBJ2-7; possible D gene TRBD1, 6 bases. Here the CDR3 DNA reads TGTGCCAGCAGCTTAATACAGGGAAATTACGAGCAGTACTTC. This codes for CASSLIQGNYEQYF.